A selection of T cell receptor beta chains follows, all from one sample in a study of monozygotic twins with inflammatory bowel disease. TCRdb reprocessed the 5' RACE reads, keeping one entry per CDR3 protein, no DNA. This sample's table reports 300,000 to 400,000 distinct CDR3 sequences. What was sequenced was blood. All receptors derive from a human donor with ulcerative colitis or Crohn's disease, or a healthy co-twin of an affected twin (not recorded which). The CDR3 runs from the conserved cysteine through the conserved F or W.

>TRBV5-4|TRBJ2-4
CASSTTVAKNIQYF
>TRBV5-1|TRBJ2-1
CASSLDGTSGRLEQFF
>TRBV20-1|TRBJ2-5
CSAPSGVSQQETQYF
>TRBV6-2/TRBV6-3|TRBJ2-2
CASRTGTINTGELFF
>TRBV7-2|TRBJ2-3
CASSPRGTSRDTQYF
>TRBV20-1|TRBJ2-3
CSAPVTSGLANPDTQYF
>TRBV25-1|TRBJ2-3
CASSEVWLAGPRTDTQYF
>TRBV12-3/TRBV12-4|TRBJ2-1
CASSLRAGSNEQFF
>TRBV5-1|TRBJ1-6
CASRESSYNSPLHF
>TRBV24-1|TRBJ2-7
CATSDSSLREQYF
>TRBV6-1|TRBJ2-1
CASRSDRSSYNEQFF
>TRBV7-2|TRBJ2-5
CASSLARQETQYF
>TRBV19|TRBJ2-5
CASSSDPWAWETQYF
>TRBV20-1|TRBJ2-7
CSARLAGRDEQYF
>TRBV20-1|TRBJ1-1
CSARDILRGEATEAFF
>TRBV5-5|TRBJ2-3
CASSSGPGGNMNTQYF
>TRBV12-3/TRBV12-4|TRBJ1-6
CASRTGGSYSPLHF
>TRBV7-2|TRBJ2-5
CASSYTFARETQYF
>TRBV5-1|TRBJ2-7
CASSSTGTSGYEQYF
>TRBV30|TRBJ1-1
CAWSVSGFRLVGAFF
>TRBV7-3|TRBJ2-3
CASSQGLAGGQDTQYF
>TRBV4-2|TRBJ2-7
CASSQDRGAGSYEQYF
>TRBV6-6|TRBJ1-5
CASSSEFWQPQHF
>TRBV6-1|TRBJ2-1
CASSEMDSPGFF
>TRBV7-3|TRBJ2-2
CASSLTFSVRGPGELFF
>TRBV7-9|TRBJ2-1
CASSLDGAEQFF
>TRBV30|TRBJ1-2
CAWNSGRAGYTF
>TRBV2|TRBJ1-1
CAEQSGDDTEAFF
>TRBV25-1|TRBJ1-2
CASSEIGPNYGYTF